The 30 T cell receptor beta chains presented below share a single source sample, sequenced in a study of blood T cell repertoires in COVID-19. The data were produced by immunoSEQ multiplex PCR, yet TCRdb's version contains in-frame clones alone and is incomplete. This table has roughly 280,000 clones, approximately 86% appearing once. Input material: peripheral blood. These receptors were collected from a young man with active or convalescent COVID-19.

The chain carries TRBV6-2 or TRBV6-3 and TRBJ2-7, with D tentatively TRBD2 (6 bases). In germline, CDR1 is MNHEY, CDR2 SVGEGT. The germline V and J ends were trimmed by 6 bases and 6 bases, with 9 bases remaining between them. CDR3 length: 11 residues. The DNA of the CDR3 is TGTGCCAGCAGCCGGAGGGGCGAGCAGTACTTC. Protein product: CASSRRGEQYF.

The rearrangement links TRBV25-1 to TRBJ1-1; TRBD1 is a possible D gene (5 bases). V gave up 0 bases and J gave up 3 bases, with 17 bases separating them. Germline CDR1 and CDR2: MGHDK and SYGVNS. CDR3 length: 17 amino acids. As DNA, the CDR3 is TGTGCCAGCAGTGAATATCGCGGGGCGGGGGTAGACACTGAAGCTTTCTTT. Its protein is CASSEYRGAGVDTEAFF.

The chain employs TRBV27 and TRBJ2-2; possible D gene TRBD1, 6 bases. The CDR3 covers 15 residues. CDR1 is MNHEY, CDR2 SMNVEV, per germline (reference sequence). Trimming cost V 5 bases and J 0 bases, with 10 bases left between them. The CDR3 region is CASSPAGANTGELFF. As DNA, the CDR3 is TGTGCCAGCAGTCCGGCAGGGGCGAACACCGGGGAGCTGTTTTTT.

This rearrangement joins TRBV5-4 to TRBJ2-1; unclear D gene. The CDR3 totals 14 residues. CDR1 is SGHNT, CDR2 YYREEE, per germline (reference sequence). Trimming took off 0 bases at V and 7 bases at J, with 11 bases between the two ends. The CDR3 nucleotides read TGTGCCAGCAGCTTGGGAGGCCGCACAAATGAGCAGTTCTTC. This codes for CASSLGGRTNEQFF. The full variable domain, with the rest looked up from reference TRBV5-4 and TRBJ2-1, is ETGVTQSPTHLIKTRGQQVTLRCSSQSGHNTVSWYQQALGQGPQFIFQYYREEENGRGNFPPRFSGLQFPNYSSELNVNALELDDSALYLCASSLGGRTNEQFFGPGTRLTVL.

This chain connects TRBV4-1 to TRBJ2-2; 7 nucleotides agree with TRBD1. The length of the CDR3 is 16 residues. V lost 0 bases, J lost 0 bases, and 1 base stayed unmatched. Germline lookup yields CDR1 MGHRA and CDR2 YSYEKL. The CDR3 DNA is TGCGCCAGCAGCCAAGACGGGACAGCGAACACCGGGGAGCTGTTTTTT. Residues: CASSQDGTANTGELFF.

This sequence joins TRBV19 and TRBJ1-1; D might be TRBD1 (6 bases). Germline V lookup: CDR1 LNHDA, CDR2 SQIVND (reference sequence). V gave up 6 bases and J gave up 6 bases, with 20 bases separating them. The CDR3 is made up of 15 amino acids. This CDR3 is CASRGPSRGMAEAFF. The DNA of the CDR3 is TGTGCCAGTAGGGGCCCCTCCAGGGGTATGGCTGAAGCTTTCTTT.

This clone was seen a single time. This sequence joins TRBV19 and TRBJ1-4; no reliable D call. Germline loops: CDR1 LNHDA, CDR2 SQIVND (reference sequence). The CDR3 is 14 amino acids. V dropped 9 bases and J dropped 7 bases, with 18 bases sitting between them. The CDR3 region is CASNPRREGEKLFF. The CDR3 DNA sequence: TGTGCCAGCAACCCCCGTAGGGAGGGTGAAAAACTGTTTTTT.

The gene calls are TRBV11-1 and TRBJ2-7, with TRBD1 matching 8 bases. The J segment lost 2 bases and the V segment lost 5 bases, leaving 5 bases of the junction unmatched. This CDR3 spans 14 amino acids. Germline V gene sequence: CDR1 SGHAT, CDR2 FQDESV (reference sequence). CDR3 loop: CASSIGQGAYEQYF. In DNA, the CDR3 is TGTGCCAGCAGCATCGGACAGGGCGCCTACGAGCAGTACTTC. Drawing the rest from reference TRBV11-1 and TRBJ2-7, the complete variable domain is EAEVAQSPRYKITEKSQAVAFWCDPISGHATLYWYRQILGQGPELLVQFQDESVVDDSQLPKDRFSAERLKGVDSTLKIQPAELGDSAMYLCASSIGQGAYEQYFGPGTRLTVT.

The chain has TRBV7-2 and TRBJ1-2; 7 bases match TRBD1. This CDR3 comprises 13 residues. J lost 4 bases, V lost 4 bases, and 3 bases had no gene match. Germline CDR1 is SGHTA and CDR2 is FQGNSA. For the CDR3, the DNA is TGTGCCAGCAGCTACGGGACAGTCTATGGCTACACCTTC. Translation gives CASSYGTVYGYTF.

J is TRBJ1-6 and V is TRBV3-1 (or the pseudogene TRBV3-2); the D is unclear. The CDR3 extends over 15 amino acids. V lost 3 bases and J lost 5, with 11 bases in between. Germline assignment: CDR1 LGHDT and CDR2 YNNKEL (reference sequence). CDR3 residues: CASSHLTSNNSPLHF. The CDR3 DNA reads TGTGCCAGCAGCCATTTAACAAGTAATAATTCACCCCTCCACTTT.

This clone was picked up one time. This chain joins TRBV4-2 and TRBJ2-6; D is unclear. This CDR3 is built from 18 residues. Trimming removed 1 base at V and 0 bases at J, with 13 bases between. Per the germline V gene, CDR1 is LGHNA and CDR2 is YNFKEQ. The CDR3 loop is CASSQVGGVTSGANVLTF. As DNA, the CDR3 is TGTGCCAGCAGCCAAGTTGGCGGAGTAACCTCTGGGGCCAACGTCCTGACTTTC.

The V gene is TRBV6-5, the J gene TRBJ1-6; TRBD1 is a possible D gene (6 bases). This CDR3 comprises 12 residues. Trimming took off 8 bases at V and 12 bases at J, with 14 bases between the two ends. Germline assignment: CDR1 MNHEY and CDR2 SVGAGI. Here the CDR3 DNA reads TGTGCCAGCGAACTGCAGGGGCTACCCCTCCACTTT. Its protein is CASELQGLPLHF.

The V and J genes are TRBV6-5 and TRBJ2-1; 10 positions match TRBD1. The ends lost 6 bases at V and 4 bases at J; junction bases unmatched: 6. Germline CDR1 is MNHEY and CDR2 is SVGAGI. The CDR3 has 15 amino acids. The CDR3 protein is CASSPGTGDYNEQFF. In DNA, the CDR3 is TGTGCCAGCAGCCCCGGGACAGGGGATTACAATGAGCAGTTCTTC.

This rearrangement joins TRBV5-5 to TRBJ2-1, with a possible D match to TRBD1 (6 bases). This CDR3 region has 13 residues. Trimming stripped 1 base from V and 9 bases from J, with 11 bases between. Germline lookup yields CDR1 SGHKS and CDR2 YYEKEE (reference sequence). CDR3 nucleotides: TGTGCCAGCAGCTTGTGGCAGGGGATTGAGCAGTTCTTC. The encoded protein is CASSLWQGIEQFF.

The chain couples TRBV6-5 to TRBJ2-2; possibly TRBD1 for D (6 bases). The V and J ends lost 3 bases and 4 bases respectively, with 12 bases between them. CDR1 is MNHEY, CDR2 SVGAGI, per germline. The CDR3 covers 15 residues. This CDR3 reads CASSYISGATGELFF. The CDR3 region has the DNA TGTGCCAGCAGTTATATTTCAGGGGCCACCGGGGAGCTGTTTTTT.

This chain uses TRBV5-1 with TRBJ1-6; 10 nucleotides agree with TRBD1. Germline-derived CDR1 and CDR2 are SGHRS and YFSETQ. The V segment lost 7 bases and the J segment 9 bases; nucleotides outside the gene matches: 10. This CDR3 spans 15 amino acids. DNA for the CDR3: TGCGCCAGCCGCGGGGGACAGGGGAAGCTTTCACCCCTCCACTTT. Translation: CASRGGQGKLSPLHF.

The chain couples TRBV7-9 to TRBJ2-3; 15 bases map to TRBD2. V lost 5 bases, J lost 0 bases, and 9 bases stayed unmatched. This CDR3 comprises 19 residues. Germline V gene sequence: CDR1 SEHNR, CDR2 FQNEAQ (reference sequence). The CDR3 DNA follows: TGTGCCAGCAGCGGTCCCGGGACTAGCGGGGGGCCAAGCACAGATACGCAGTATTTT. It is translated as CASSGPGTSGGPSTDTQYF.

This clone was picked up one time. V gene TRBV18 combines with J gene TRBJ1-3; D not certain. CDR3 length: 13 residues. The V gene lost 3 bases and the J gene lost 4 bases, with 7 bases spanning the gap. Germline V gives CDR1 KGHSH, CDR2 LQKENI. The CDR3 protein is CASSPSRGNTIYF. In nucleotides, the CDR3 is TGTGCCAGCTCACCCAGCAGGGGAAACACCATATATTTT.

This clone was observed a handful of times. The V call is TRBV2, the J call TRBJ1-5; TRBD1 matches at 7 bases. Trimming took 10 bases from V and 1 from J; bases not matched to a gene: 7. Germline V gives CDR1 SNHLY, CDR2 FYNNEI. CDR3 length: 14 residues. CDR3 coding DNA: TGTGCCATCGACAGGGAGAAAAGCAATCAGCCCCAGCATTTT. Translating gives CAIDREKSNQPQHF.

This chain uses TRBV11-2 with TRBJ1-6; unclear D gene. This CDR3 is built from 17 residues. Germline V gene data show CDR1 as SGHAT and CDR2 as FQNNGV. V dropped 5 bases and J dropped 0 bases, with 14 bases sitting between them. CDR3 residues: CASSLHSRSSYNSPLHF. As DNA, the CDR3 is TGTGCCAGCAGCCTCCACTCAAGGAGCTCCTATAATTCACCCCTCCACTTT. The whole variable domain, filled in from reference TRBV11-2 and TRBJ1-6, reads EAGVAQSPRYKIIEKRQSVAFWCNPISGHATLYWYQQILGQGPKLLIQFQNNGVVDDSQLPKDRFSAERLKGVDSTLKIQPAKLEDSAVYLCASSLHSRSSYNSPLHFGNGTRLTVT.

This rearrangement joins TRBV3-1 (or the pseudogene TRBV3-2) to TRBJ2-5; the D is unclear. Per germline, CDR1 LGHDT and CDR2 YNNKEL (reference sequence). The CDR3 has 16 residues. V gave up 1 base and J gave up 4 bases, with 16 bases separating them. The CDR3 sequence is CASSQGYPPRGETQYF. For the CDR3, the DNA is TGTGCCAGCAGCCAAGGATATCCCCCTCGAGGAGAGACCCAGTACTTC.

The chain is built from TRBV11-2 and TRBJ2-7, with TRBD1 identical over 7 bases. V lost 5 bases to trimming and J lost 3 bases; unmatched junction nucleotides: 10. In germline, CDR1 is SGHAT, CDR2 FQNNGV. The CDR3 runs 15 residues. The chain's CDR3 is CASSTQTGTNYEQYF. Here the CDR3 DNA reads TGTGCCAGCAGCACTCAGACAGGGACAAACTACGAGCAGTACTTC.

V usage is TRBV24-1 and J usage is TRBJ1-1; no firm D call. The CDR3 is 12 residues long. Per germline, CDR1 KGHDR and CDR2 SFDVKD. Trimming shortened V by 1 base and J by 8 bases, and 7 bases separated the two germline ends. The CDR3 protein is CATSDFGGEAFF. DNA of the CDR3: TGTGCCACCAGTGATTTTGGAGGGGAAGCTTTCTTT.

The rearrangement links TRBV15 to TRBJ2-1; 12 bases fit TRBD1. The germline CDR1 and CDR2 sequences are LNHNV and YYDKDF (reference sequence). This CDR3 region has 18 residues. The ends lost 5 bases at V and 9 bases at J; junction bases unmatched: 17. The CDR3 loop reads CATSRGPTGTGGRAEQFF. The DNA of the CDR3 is TGTGCCACCAGCCGAGGACCAACCGGGACAGGGGGCAGGGCTGAGCAGTTCTTC.

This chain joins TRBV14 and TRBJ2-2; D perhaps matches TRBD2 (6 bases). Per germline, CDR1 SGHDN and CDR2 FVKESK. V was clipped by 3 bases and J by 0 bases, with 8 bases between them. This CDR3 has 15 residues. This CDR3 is CASSHLATNTGELFF. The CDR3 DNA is TGTGCCAGCAGCCACCTAGCGACGAACACCGGGGAGCTGTTTTTT.

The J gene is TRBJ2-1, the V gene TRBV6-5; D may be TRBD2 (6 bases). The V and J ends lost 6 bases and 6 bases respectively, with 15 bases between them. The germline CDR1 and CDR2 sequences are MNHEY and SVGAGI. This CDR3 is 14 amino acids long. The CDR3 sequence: CASRTIRDSNEQFF. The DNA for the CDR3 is TGTGCCAGCAGGACAATCCGGGACTCCAATGAGCAGTTCTTC.

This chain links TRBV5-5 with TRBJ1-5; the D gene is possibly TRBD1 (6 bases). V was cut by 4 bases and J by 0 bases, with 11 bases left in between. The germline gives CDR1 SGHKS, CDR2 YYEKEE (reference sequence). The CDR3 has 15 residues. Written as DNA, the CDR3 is TGTGCCAGCAGCCCGGACAGCCTTAGCAATCAGCCCCAGCATTTT. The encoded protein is CASSPDSLSNQPQHF.

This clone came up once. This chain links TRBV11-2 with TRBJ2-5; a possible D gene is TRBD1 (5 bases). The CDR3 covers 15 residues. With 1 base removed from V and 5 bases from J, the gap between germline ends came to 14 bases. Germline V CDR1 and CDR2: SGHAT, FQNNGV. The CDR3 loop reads CASSLGVSGHETQYF. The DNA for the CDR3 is TGTGCCAGCAGCTTAGGGGTTTCAGGGCATGAGACCCAGTACTTC. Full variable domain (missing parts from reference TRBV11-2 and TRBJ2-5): EAGVAQSPRYKIIEKRQSVAFWCNPISGHATLYWYQQILGQGPKLLIQFQNNGVVDDSQLPKDRFSAERLKGVDSTLKIQPAKLEDSAVYLCASSLGVSGHETQYFGPGTRLLVL.

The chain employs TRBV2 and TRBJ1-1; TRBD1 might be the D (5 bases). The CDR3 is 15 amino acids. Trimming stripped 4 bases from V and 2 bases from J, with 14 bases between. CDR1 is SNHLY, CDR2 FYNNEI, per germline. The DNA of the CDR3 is TGTGCCAGCAGTGTTGGAGGGGCCCGAAACACTGAAGCTTTCTTT. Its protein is CASSVGGARNTEAFF.

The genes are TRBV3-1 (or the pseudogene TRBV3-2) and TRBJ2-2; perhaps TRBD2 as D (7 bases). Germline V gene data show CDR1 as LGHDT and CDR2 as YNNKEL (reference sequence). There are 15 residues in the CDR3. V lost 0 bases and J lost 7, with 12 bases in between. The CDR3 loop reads CASSQEAGALGELFF. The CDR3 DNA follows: TGTGCCAGCAGCCAAGAGGCGGGGGCTCTCGGGGAGCTGTTTTTT.